The text below deals with one TCR beta chain. V was clipped by 5 bases and J by 0 bases; unmatched bases: 6. Germline CDR1 and CDR2: MDHEN and SYDVKM. There are 16 residues in the CDR3. The record originates from a study of blood T cell repertoires in COVID-19. Study context: Some COVID-19 samples were acute and others convalescent; all came from the United States, Italy and Spain. T cells, B-cell-depleted T cells, or PBMCs provided the cDNA or gDNA that served as material.

How the authors handled the data: Reference gene primer amplification yielded estimated nucleated cell counts. Sequencing used immunoSEQ multiplex PCR; TCRdb keeps in-frame clones, though not all of them. V, J and clone size reflect that table, while D and trimming were determined from the DNA. The table shows under 150,000 clones, with 90% occurring only once. The origin of this receptor is a human donor with active COVID-19. The donor label of this sample is uncertain. This chain uses TRBV28 with TRBJ1-5; 8 nucleotides agree with TRBD1. Material for sequencing was peripheral blood. The CDR3 reads CASSPRTGPSNQPQHF. CDR3 bases: TGTGCCAGCAGTCCCCGGACAGGGCCTAGCAATCAGCCCCAGCATTTT.